These T cell receptor beta chains were read from a single sample in a study of OX40 agonist ivuxolimab in advanced cancers. Measured with immunoSEQ multiplex PCR; TCRdb has only the in-frame clones, and not every one. The sample contains 85,000 to 100,000 clones, approximately 93% of which appear only once. The sample in question was CD4+ or CD8+ T cells sorted from blood, obtained in a trial of the OX40 agonist ivuxolimab. The receptors derive from an adult with an advanced solid tumor such as melanoma, head and neck, liver or kidney cancer. CDR3s include the opening cysteine and the closing phenylalanine or tryptophan. The order of the fields is clone size, J gene, D gene, V gene, CDR3 protein, CDR3 DNA. A D gene is named only where the DNA matches it firmly. Clone size is not always given. Where it is, it says once, few, many or a class for expanded clones.

>.|TRBJ1-5|.|TRBV15
CATSTQGNQPQHF
TGTGCCACCAGCACGCAGGGGAATCAGCCCCAGCATTTT
>.|TRBJ1-2|.|TRBV15
CATSREGTGLAYGYTF
TGTGCCACCAGCAGGGAGGGTACAGGGCTGGCCTATGGCTACACCTTC
>.|TRBJ1-5|.|TRBV6-9
CASLTRDEPQHF
TGTGCCAGCCTAACACGGGATGAGCCCCAGCATTTT
>.|TRBJ2-7|TRBD1|TRBV6-1
CASRRAGGHEQYF
TGTGCCAGCAGGCGGGCAGGGGGCCACGAGCAGTACTTC
>.|TRBJ2-7|TRBD2|TRBV6-1
CASSELGRVASYEQYF
TGTGCCAGCAGTGAACTTGGGAGGGTGGCATCCTACGAGCAGTACTTC
>.|TRBJ2-3|.|TRBV9
CASSVEKKTSTDTQYF
TGTGCCAGCAGCGTAGAGAAAAAGACTAGCACAGATACGCAGTATTTT
>.|TRBJ2-5|.|TRBV7-2
CASSLEVRSWETQYF
TGTGCCAGCAGCTTAGAAGTTAGGTCCTGGGAGACCCAGTACTTC
>.|TRBJ2-5|.|TRBV18
CASSPPSVGQETQYF
TGTGCCAGCTCACCCCCATCAGTGGGACAAGAGACCCAGTACTTC
>.|TRBJ1-4|TRBD1|TRBV6-5
CASSLGQDEKLFF
TGTGCCAGCAGTTTGGGACAGGATGAAAAACTGTTTTTT
>once|TRBJ2-5|.|TRBV19
CASSIEKGGEQETQYF
TGTGCCAGTAGTATAGAGAAGGGGGGGGAACAAGAGACCCAGTACTTC
>.|TRBJ2-7|.|TRBV21-1
CASSKKGSSWTGGYEQYF
TGTGCCAGCAGCAAAAAGGGATCCTCTTGGACAGGGGGCTACGAGCAGTACTTC
>.|TRBJ1-3|.|TRBV9
CASSQQSSGNTIYF
TGTGCCAGCAGCCAACAGAGCTCTGGAAACACCATATATTTT
>.|TRBJ1-3|.|TRBV9
CASSVGVSGNTIYF
TGTGCCAGCAGCGTAGGGGTCTCTGGAAACACCATATATTTT
>once|TRBJ2-2|TRBD1|TRBV2
CASNRGPNRDGGELFF
TGTGCCAGCAACAGGGGCCCGAACCGCGACGGCGGGGAGCTGTTTTTT
>.|TRBJ2-1|TRBD2|TRBV6-5
CASSPRTSGRSEQFF
TGTGCCAGCAGCCCCCGGACTAGCGGGAGGAGTGAGCAGTTCTTC
>once|TRBJ2-3|.|TRBV9
CASSPSPNGRSDTQYF
TGTGCCAGCAGCCCTAGTCCGAATGGTAGGTCAGATACGCAGTATTTT
>.|TRBJ1-1|.|TRBV27
CASRLDRDTEAFF
TGTGCCAGCAGACTGGACCGGGACACTGAAGCTTTCTTT
>.|TRBJ2-7|.|TRBV7-2
CASSLKDSPSYEQYF
TGTGCCAGCAGCTTAAAAGACAGTCCCTCCTACGAGCAGTACTTC
>once|TRBJ2-1|TRBD1|TRBV27
CASSRRQGSYNEQFF
TGTGCCAGCAGCCGCAGACAGGGCTCCTACAATGAGCAGTTCTTC
>.|TRBJ1-1|.|TRBV29-1
CSVGSPNTEAFF
TGCAGCGTTGGCAGCCCGAACACTGAAGCTTTCTTT
>.|TRBJ1-5|.|TRBV5-1
CASSWGVDQPQHF
TGCGCCAGCAGCTGGGGGGTGGATCAGCCCCAGCATTTT
>.|TRBJ2-5|TRBD1|TRBV5-1
CASSGNRGRETQYF
TGCGCCAGCAGCGGTAACAGGGGGCGGGAGACCCAGTACTTC
>.|TRBJ1-5|.|TRBV18
CASSSRGPQHF
TGTGCCAGCTCATCCAGGGGGCCCCAGCATTTT